This T cell receptor (beta chain) was identified in a study of technical replicates of blood from a few donors. V lost 4 bases, J lost 5 bases, and 9 bases stayed unmatched. From germline, CDR1 is SGHAT and CDR2 FQNNGV. This CDR3 has 15 residues. Sequencing used immunoSEQ multiplex PCR; TCRdb keeps in-frame clones, though not all of them. The sample lists tens of thousands of clones, 80% to 95% seen once, with about 3.8% in the top ten. The rearrangement uses TRBV11-2 and TRBJ2-7; 9 nucleotides align to TRBD2. This clonotype originated in a human donor in good health. Some clones in this sample may be carry-over from other donors' samples. The sequencing input was PBMCs. The CDR3 spells CASSSVAGVLHEQYF. CDR3 sequence (DNA): TGTGCCAGCAGCTCGGTAGCGGGAGTCCTCCACGAGCAGTACTTC.